The 30 T cell receptor beta chains in this list originate from one sample, sequenced in a study of beta chain features in type 1 diabetes. Sequencing targeted expressed TCRB transcripts, as all isolated RNA had been reverse transcribed. Clones were read by immunoSEQ multiplex PCR, and TCRdb kept only the in-frame ones, dropping some. The data hold some 44,000 clones, with about half observed a single time. Sequenced input: Tregs from blood. The receptors were gathered from a young woman in good health.

The chain couples TRBV6-1 to TRBJ1-3; D is unresolved. Germline V gene data show CDR1 as MNHNS and CDR2 as SASEGT. V shed 6 bases and J shed 4 bases, with 7 bases lying between them. CDR3 length equals 12 residues. CDR3 sequence: CASSSGGNTIYF. In DNA, the CDR3 is TGTGCCAGCAGCTCAGGCGGAAACACCATATATTTT.

The chain carries TRBV28 and TRBJ2-6, with TRBD1 identical over 8 bases. The J segment lost 5 bases and the V segment lost 11 bases, leaving 11 bases of the junction unmatched. This CDR3 contains 15 residues. The germline gives CDR1 MDHEN, CDR2 SYDVKM. CDR3 residues: CASDRGGSRANVLTF. Written as DNA, the CDR3 is TGTGCCTCCGACAGGGGAGGTTCTAGGGCCAACGTCCTGACTTTC. Filled out from reference TRBV28 and TRBJ2-6, the complete variable domain reads DVKVTQSSRYLVKRTGEKVFLECVQDMDHENMFWYRQDPGLGLRLIYFSYDVKMKEKGDIPEGYSVSREKKERFSLILESASTNQTSMYLCASDRGGSRANVLTFGAGSRLTVL.

CDR3 amino acids: CASTKTGTPLETQYF. The CDR3 DNA is TGTGCCAGCACCAAAACCGGGACACCTTTAGAGACCCAGTACTTC. V gene TRBV6-1 combines with J gene TRBJ2-5; D may be TRBD1 (6 bases). V was trimmed by 7 bases and J by 4 bases, leaving 19 bases between them. This CDR3 comprises 15 residues. Germline V lookup: CDR1 MNHNS, CDR2 SASEGT.

This clone was recorded a few times. The chain recombines TRBV11-2 with TRBJ2-2; TRBD2 aligns across 8 bases. This CDR3 region has 15 residues. The ends lost 3 bases at V and 6 bases at J; junction bases unmatched: 6. Germline values: CDR1 SGHAT, CDR2 FQNNGV. The CDR3 reads CASSLPGRGAGELFF. As DNA, the CDR3 is TGTGCCAGCAGCTTGCCCGGGAGGGGGGCCGGGGAGCTGTTTTTT.

V usage is TRBV27 and J usage is TRBJ2-1; 10 bases line up with TRBD2. The CDR3 extends over 16 amino acids. The junction had 7 bases not matched to a gene; V was cut back by 2 bases and J by 6 bases. CDR1 and CDR2 (germline): MNHEY, SMNVEV (reference sequence). The CDR3: CASSLRSSGRLNEQFF. In DNA, the CDR3 is TGTGCCAGCAGTTTAAGGTCTAGCGGGAGACTCAATGAGCAGTTCTTC.

This clone was seen just once. The chain couples TRBV19 to TRBJ2-1; D may be TRBD2 (6 bases). Germline CDR1 and CDR2: LNHDA and SQIVND (reference sequence). Trimming cost V 5 bases and J 11 bases, with 13 bases left between them. The CDR3 loop spans 12 amino acids. CDR3 residues: CASSVPRGKQFF. The CDR3 bases are TGTGCCAGTAGTGTCCCCCGGGGGAAGCAGTTCTTC.

The chain links TRBV10-3 to TRBJ1-2; the D gene is possibly TRBD1 (5 bases). Trimming stripped 8 bases from V and 0 bases from J, with 10 bases between. The CDR3 has 13 amino acids. The germline CDR1 and CDR2 sequences are ENHRY and SYGVKD. DNA of the CDR3: TGTGCCATCTCGGCAGGGACTAACTATGGCTACACCTTC. Amino acid sequence: CAISAGTNYGYTF.

The V call is TRBV7-9, the J call TRBJ2-1; D not certain. This CDR3 spans 12 amino acids. Germline loops: CDR1 SEHNR, CDR2 FQNEAQ (reference sequence). V gave up 2 bases and J gave up 10 bases, with 9 bases separating them. This CDR3 reads CASSLSLSEQFF. DNA of the CDR3: TGTGCCAGCAGCTTAAGTTTAAGCGAGCAGTTCTTC.

The J gene is TRBJ1-2, the V gene TRBV15, with 9 bases that match TRBD1. Germline V gives CDR1 LNHNV, CDR2 YYDKDF (reference sequence). Trimming took 1 base from V and 3 from J; bases not matched to a gene: 3. The CDR3 runs to 15 residues. The CDR3 DNA sequence: TGTGCCACCAGCAGAGGGGGACAGGGTGACTATGGCTACACCTTC. Its protein is CATSRGGQGDYGYTF.

This CDR3 reads CASSLALSSYEQYF. DNA for the CDR3: TGCGCCAGCAGCTTGGCCCTTAGCTCCTACGAGCAGTACTTC. The V gene is TRBV5-1, the J gene TRBJ2-7; no clear D. Germline CDR1 SGHRS, CDR2 YFSETQ. The CDR3 runs 14 residues. V lost 0 bases and J lost 0, with 7 bases in between.

This clone was counted a few times. V usage is TRBV7-2 and J usage is TRBJ2-5; 11 nucleotides line up with TRBD2. J lost 4 bases, V lost 1 base, and 8 bases had no gene match. The CDR3 is 17 amino acids. The germline gives CDR1 SGHTA, CDR2 FQGNSA. The CDR3, as DNA: TGTGCCAGCAGCTTAGATCTAGCGGGAGGACGGCTAGAGACCCAGTACTTC. Translation gives CASSLDLAGGRLETQYF.

The rearrangement joins TRBV19 to TRBJ1-5, with 8 bases lining up with TRBD1. Germline CDR1 and CDR2: LNHDA and SQIVND (reference sequence). This CDR3 contains 15 residues. Trimming took 8 bases from V and 5 from J; bases not matched to a gene: 11. The CDR3 DNA follows: TGTGCCAGTGAGAGGACAGGGAGGTTGCATCAGCCCCAGCATTTT. It is translated as CASERTGRLHQPQHF.

This chain uses TRBV6-5 with TRBJ1-2; D gene uncertain. The CDR3 covers 11 residues. With 5 bases removed from V and 4 bases from J, the gap between germline ends came to 5 bases. The germline CDR1 and CDR2 sequences are MNHEY and SVGAGI. In DNA, the CDR3 is TGTGCCAGCAGTAATCGCTATGGCTACACCTTC. It codes for CASSNRYGYTF.

V and J are TRBV7-9 and TRBJ1-6; 10 bases align to TRBD1. Germline V gives CDR1 SEHNR, CDR2 FQNEAQ (reference sequence). Trimming at V came to 4 bases and at J to 3 bases, leaving 3 bases not matched to a gene. The CDR3 is 16 residues long. DNA of the CDR3: TGTGCCAGCAGCTCGGGACAGGGGTTCTATAATTCACCCCTCCACTTT. Translation gives CASSSGQGFYNSPLHF.

This clone was recorded only once. The V and J genes are TRBV7-2 and TRBJ2-7, with D tentatively TRBD1 (5 bases). With 1 base removed from V and 0 bases from J, the gap between germline ends came to 7 bases. The CDR3 is 14 amino acids. Germline V gives CDR1 SGHTA, CDR2 FQGNSA. CDR3 amino acids: CASSLGQPSYEQYF. The CDR3 region has the DNA TGTGCCAGCAGCTTAGGACAGCCCTCCTACGAGCAGTACTTC.

V gene TRBV6-6 combines with J gene TRBJ2-3; no clear D gene. V lost 2 bases to trimming and J lost 2 bases, with 8 bases between them. There are 14 residues in the CDR3. Germline-derived CDR1 and CDR2 are MNHNY and SVGAGI (reference sequence). CDR3 loop: CASSYAYTTDTQYF. The CDR3 DNA is TGTGCCAGCAGTTACGCCTATACCACAGATACGCAGTATTTT.

J is TRBJ2-5 and V is TRBV7-2; D is uncertain. The tail of the sequence fits TRBJ2-7 better, so the J call may be wrong. The CDR3 covers 13 residues. Germline assignment: CDR1 SGHTA and CDR2 FQGNSA. The CDR3: CASSITVSYEQYF. In DNA form, the CDR3 reads TGTGCCAGCAGCATCACGGTATCCTACGAGCAGTACTTC.

The gene calls are TRBV28 and TRBJ2-5; possibly TRBD1 for D (6 bases). Germline-derived CDR1 and CDR2 are MDHEN and SYDVKM. The CDR3 has 14 residues. Between the trimmed V and J ends, which lost 6 bases and 11 bases, there was a span of 22 bases. CDR3 nucleotides: TGTGCCAGCAGAAGACAGGCCCTCCTACTCAAGCAGTACTTC. It translates to CASRRQALLLKQYF.

The chain couples TRBV4-1 to TRBJ1-2, with 8 bases matching TRBD1. CDR1 and CDR2 (germline): MGHRA, YSYEKL. The length of the CDR3 is 17 residues. The V segment lost 4 bases and the J segment 4 bases; nucleotides outside the gene matches: 14. As DNA, the CDR3 is TGCGCCAGCAGCCCCCCCGAGACAGGGGCGCTCGTCTATGGCTACACCTTC. This sequence encodes CASSPPETGALVYGYTF.

The chain is built from TRBV7-9 and TRBJ1-1; 9 nucleotides match TRBD1. The CDR3 totals 12 residues. The V gene's germline CDR1 is SEHNR and CDR2 FQNEAQ (reference sequence). V gave up 3 bases and J gave up 10 bases; unmatched junction bases: 3. DNA for the CDR3: TGTGCCAGCAGCTTGGGGACAGGGCCAGCTTTCTTT. Its protein is CASSLGTGPAFF.

The table lists this clone with a few counts. The rearrangement links TRBV28 to TRBJ2-1; 12 nucleotides line up with TRBD2. V trimming: 5 bases; J trimming: 7 bases; junction bases outside the gene matches: 9. Germline values: CDR1 MDHEN, CDR2 SYDVKM. This CDR3 has 16 residues. The CDR3 coding sequence is TGTGCCAGCAGTCGATATCAGACTAGCGGGAGAAATGAGCAGTTCTTC. Translation: CASSRYQTSGRNEQFF.

This clone was found a few times. The chain is built from TRBV20-1 and TRBJ2-7; TRBD2 might be the D (5 bases). The ends were cut back, 3 bases at V and 6 bases at J, with 6 bases in the middle. This CDR3 is 10 amino acids long. CDR1 DFQATT and CDR2 SNEGSKA come from the germline V gene (reference sequence). The CDR3 is CSASGVEQYF. For the CDR3, the DNA is TGCAGTGCTAGCGGGGTCGAGCAGTACTTC.

The rearrangement uses TRBV5-1 and TRBJ2-2; tentatively, D is TRBD1 (6 bases). The CDR3 covers 14 residues. Germline V gives CDR1 SGHRS, CDR2 YFSETQ. Trimming took 1 base from V and 3 from J, leaving 7 bases between them. The CDR3 is CASSLSGDTGELFF. Here the CDR3 DNA reads TGCGCCAGCAGCTTGTCAGGGGACACCGGGGAGCTGTTTTTT.

This rearrangement joins TRBV19 to TRBJ2-1, with TRBD2 identical over 15 bases. The CDR3 consists of 19 residues. V gave up 3 bases and J gave up 3 bases; unmatched junction bases: 9. Germline-derived CDR1 and CDR2 are LNHDA and SQIVND (reference sequence). CDR3 sequence (DNA): TGTGCCAGTAGTATTTCGGGACTAGCGGGAGGCGGGAGCTACAATGAGCAGTTCTTC. This encodes CASSISGLAGGGSYNEQFF.

The V and J genes are TRBV6-5 and TRBJ2-3; D is ambiguous. V was clipped by 2 bases and J by 4 bases, with 13 bases between them. There are 15 residues in the CDR3. Germline CDR1 is MNHEY and CDR2 is SVGAGI. CDR3 bases: TGTGCCAGCAGTTACGAGGCTACCTCGGCAGATACGCAGTATTTT. It codes for CASSYEATSADTQYF.

The count of this clone is one. The V gene is TRBV5-4, the J gene TRBJ2-3, with 8 bases lining up with TRBD1. The CDR3 loop spans 16 amino acids. The junction had 8 bases not matched to a gene; V was cut back by 0 bases and J by 5 bases. CDR1 and CDR2 (germline): SGHNT, YYREEE (reference sequence). CDR3 in DNA: TGTGCCAGCAGCTTGGAGCCAGGGGGCGCTGGAGATACGCAGTATTTT. Amino acid sequence: CASSLEPGGAGDTQYF.

This clone appeared a single time. The chain is built from TRBV9 and TRBJ2-7; possibly TRBD1 for D (6 bases). Germline lookup yields CDR1 SGDLS and CDR2 YYNGEE. V lost 3 bases and J 7 bases, leaving 17 bases between the germline ends. This CDR3 spans 14 amino acids. Here the CDR3 DNA reads TGTGCCAGCAGCGGGGGACACCCTCCGGGGGAGCAGTACTTC. It encodes CASSGGHPPGEQYF.

V and J are TRBV6-5 and TRBJ2-1; perhaps TRBD2 as D (6 bases). This CDR3 is 14 amino acids long. Trimming removed 6 bases at V and 6 bases at J, with 15 bases between. In germline, CDR1 is MNHEY, CDR2 SVGAGI. The chain's CDR3 is CASRREVGINEQFF. The CDR3, as DNA: TGTGCCAGCAGGAGGGAGGTGGGAATCAATGAGCAGTTCTTC.

The chain combines TRBV28 with TRBJ2-7, with unresolved D. The CDR3 runs to 15 residues. Germline V gives CDR1 MDHEN, CDR2 SYDVKM. V was pared by 4 bases and J by 2 bases, with 15 bases between. The chain's CDR3 is CASSYDTTPPYEQYF. The CDR3 region has the DNA TGTGCCAGCAGTTATGACACCACTCCCCCCTACGAGCAGTACTTC.

The sample holds a few counts of this clone. The chain couples TRBV7-2 to TRBJ2-7; TRBD1 aligns across 9 bases. Germline V lookup: CDR1 SGHTA, CDR2 FQGNSA. The length of the CDR3 is 14 residues. After removal of 6 bases from V and 7 bases from J, the junction contained 10 bases not matched to a gene. DNA of the CDR3: TGTGCCAGCAGTCGACAGGGGGATGGGGGGGAGCAGTACTTC. It is translated as CASSRQGDGGEQYF.